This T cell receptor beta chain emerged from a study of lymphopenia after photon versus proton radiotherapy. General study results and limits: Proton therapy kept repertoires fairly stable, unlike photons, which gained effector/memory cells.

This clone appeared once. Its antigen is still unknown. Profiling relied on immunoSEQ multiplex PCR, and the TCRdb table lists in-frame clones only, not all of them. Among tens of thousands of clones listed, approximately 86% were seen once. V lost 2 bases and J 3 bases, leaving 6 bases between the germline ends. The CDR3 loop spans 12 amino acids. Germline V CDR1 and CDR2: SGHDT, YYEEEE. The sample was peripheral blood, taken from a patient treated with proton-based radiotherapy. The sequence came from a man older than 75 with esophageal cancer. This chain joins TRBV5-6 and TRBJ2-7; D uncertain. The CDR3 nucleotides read TGTGCCAGCAGCTTCGGCAGCTACGAGCAGTACTTC. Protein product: CASSFGSYEQYF.